These 3 T cell receptor beta chains were sequenced from one sample in a study of OX40 agonist ivuxolimab in advanced cancers. TCRdb's table, derived via immunoSEQ multiplex PCR, lists solely in-frame clones and lacks some. This table has tens of thousands of clones, 75% to 90% appearing once. The sample consisted of CD4+ or CD8+ T cells sorted from blood, taken in a trial of the OX40 agonist ivuxolimab. The receptors here all came from an adult with an advanced solid tumor such as melanoma, head and neck, liver or kidney cancer.

The chain couples TRBV19 to TRBJ1-4, with 11 nucleotides matching TRBD1. Germline CDR1 and CDR2: LNHDA and SQIVND (reference sequence). V lost 5 bases to trimming and J lost 4 bases; unmatched junction nucleotides: 6. The CDR3 sequence is 16 residues long. CDR3 bases: TGTGCCAGTAGTTCGGACAGGGGGCGTTTTAATGAAAAACTGTTTTTT. Translation gives CASSSDRGRFNEKLFF.

V is TRBV14 and J is TRBJ2-5; 9 bases line up with TRBD2. The germline V gene encodes CDR1 SGHDN and CDR2 FVKESK. The CDR3 sequence is 14 residues long. The junction had 1 base not matched to a gene; V was cut back by 4 bases and J by 1 base. The CDR3 region is CASSPSGTQETQYF. CDR3 nucleotides: TGTGCCAGCAGCCCTAGCGGGACCCAAGAGACCCAGTACTTC.

J is TRBJ2-5 and V is TRBV2; D gene ambiguous. Germline V gene sequence: CDR1 SNHLY, CDR2 FYNNEI. Deletions cut 2 bases from V and 3 bases from J, with 10 bases between. This CDR3 contains 14 residues. The CDR3 sequence: CASSERFGKETQYF. CDR3 nucleotides: TGTGCCAGCAGTGAAAGGTTTGGAAAAGAGACCCAGTACTTC.